A single sample gave rise to the 23 T cell receptor beta chains below, sequenced in a study of metastatic and nonmetastatic thyroid tumors. Each patient went into thyroid surgery without having received any treatment. TCRdb called clones again from the PCR reads with MiXCR. The sample lists fewer than 20,000 clones; about 27% were seen once. Input material: tumor tissue. The receptors derive from a female donor with papillary thyroid cancer or a benign thyroid nodule (not recorded which). Some clones in this sample may be carry-over from other donors' samples.

The rearrangement links TRBV6-5 to TRBJ1-5, with TRBD1 identical over 7 bases. This CDR3 has 15 residues. V shed 2 bases and J 1 base; nucleotides not matched to a gene: 2. Germline V CDR1 and CDR2: MNHEY, SVGAGI. CDR3 in amino acids: CASSYPTGSNQPQHF. For the CDR3, the DNA is TGTGCCAGCAGTTACCCGACAGGGAGCAATCAGCCCCAGCATTTT.

At least ten counts were recorded for this clone. The chain is built from TRBV5-4 and TRBJ2-7, with D possibly matching TRBD1 (6 bases). Germline CDR1 reads SGHNT; CDR2 reads YYREEE (reference sequence). There are 14 residues in the CDR3. The V end was cut by 2 bases, the J end by 3 bases, with 12 bases between. DNA of the CDR3: TGTGCCAGCAGCTTTGACAGGTCTTACTACGAGCAGTACTTC. It specifies CASSFDRSYYEQYF.

The rearrangement uses TRBV6-5 and TRBJ2-2; no firm D call. CDR1 and CDR2 (germline): MNHEY, SVGAGI. The CDR3 is 15 residues long. Trimming shortened V by 0 bases and J by 1 base, and 6 bases separated the two germline ends. CDR3 loop: CASSYSNRNTGELFF. CDR3 in DNA: TGTGCCAGCAGTTACTCTAACAGGAACACCGGGGAGCTGTTTTTT.

This clone is medium-sized by share. In DNA form, the CDR3 reads TGTGCCTGGACCTCCCTTCCGGGGGTCGGCTACGAGCAGTACTTC. This translates into CAWTSLPGVGYEQYF. The genes are TRBV30 and TRBJ2-7, with D perhaps TRBD2 (6 bases). In germline, CDR1 is GTSNPN, CDR2 SVGIG (reference sequence). The CDR3 covers 15 residues. The V gene lost 4 bases and the J gene lost 3 bases, with 19 bases spanning the gap.

This clone came up many times. Given a much more abundant clone one base away, this may be a read error. Written as DNA, the CDR3 is TGCAGCACTGGGTGGGACAGGGGATCCGAGCAGTACTTC. It specifies CSTGWDRGSEQYF. The chain has TRBV29-1 and TRBJ2-7; 10 bases fit TRBD1. The J segment lost 6 bases and the V segment lost 8 bases, leaving 10 bases of the junction unmatched. This CDR3 has 13 residues. Germline lookup yields CDR1 SQVTM and CDR2 ANQGSEA.

This clone was counted ten times or more. Being one base from a much bigger clone, this may be a read error. The V call is TRBV12-3 or TRBV12-4, the J call TRBJ1-1; no clear D. The CDR3 runs to 12 residues. V shed 3 bases and J shed 7 bases, with 9 bases lying between them. In DNA, the CDR3 is TGTGCCAGCAGTTTCGACGGGTGTGAAGCTTTCTTT. Amino acids: CASSFDGCEAFF.

This clone is medium-sized by share. This chain links TRBV6-1 with TRBJ2-3; 8 positions match TRBD2. The CDR3 loop spans 16 amino acids. Germline V CDR1 and CDR2: MNHNS, SASEGT. With V trimmed by 6 bases and J by 3 bases, 11 bases remained unmatched. In DNA, the CDR3 is TGTGCCAGCAGGAGGGGGGTAGCGGGATTGACAGATACGCAGTATTTT. Protein product: CASRRGVAGLTDTQYF.

The V and J genes are TRBV6-1 and TRBJ1-5; D not certain. The CDR3 extends over 16 amino acids. Trimming stripped 7 bases from V and 2 bases from J, with 18 bases between. CDR1 is MNHNS, CDR2 SASEGT, per germline. CDR3 protein: CASTPDVNPGNQPQHF. Here the CDR3 DNA reads TGTGCCAGCACCCCCGACGTAAACCCGGGCAATCAGCCCCAGCATTTT.

The chain joins TRBV6-1 to TRBJ2-1; the D call may be TRBD1 or TRBD2 (7 bases each). The CDR3 runs 13 residues. Between the trimmed V and J ends, which lost 11 bases and 6 bases, there was a span of 17 bases. Germline CDR1 MNHNS, CDR2 SASEGT. CDR3 in amino acids: CAAGGTEGNEQFF. In DNA form, the CDR3 reads TGTGCCGCCGGGGGGACAGAGGGCAATGAGCAGTTCTTC.

This clone is medium-sized by share. CDR3 DNA sequence: TGTGCCAGCAGCTCGGACCGATGGAGCAATCAGCCCCAGCATTTT. Protein product: CASSSDRWSNQPQHF. This sequence joins TRBV28 and TRBJ1-5; D unclear. The CDR3 runs to 15 residues. Germline CDR1 MDHEN, CDR2 SYDVKM. Trimming pared 6 bases from V and 1 base from J, leaving 13 bases between.

Only a few counts were recorded for this clone. V and J are TRBV24-1 and TRBJ2-7, with D possibly TRBD2 on 5 matching bases. This CDR3 is built from 14 residues. V lost 6 bases and J 5 bases, leaving 16 bases between the germline ends. The germline gives CDR1 KGHDR, CDR2 SFDVKD. The CDR3 is CATSSGRSRNEQYF. The CDR3 bases are TGTGCCACCAGTAGCGGTAGGTCGAGGAACGAGCAGTACTTC.

V is TRBV5-1 and J is TRBJ1-4, with 9 positions matching TRBD1. The CDR3 totals 14 residues. Germline V gives CDR1 SGHRS, CDR2 YFSETQ. The J segment lost 7 bases and the V segment lost 4 bases, leaving 5 bases of the junction unmatched. The CDR3 region is CASSLGQGFEKLFF. CDR3 nucleotides: TGCGCCAGCAGCCTGGGACAGGGATTTGAAAAACTGTTTTTT.

The chain's CDR3 is CATSDLMGNTGELFF. CDR3 DNA sequence: TGTGCCACCAGTGATTTGATGGGGAACACCGGGGAGCTGTTTTTT. V gene TRBV24-1 combines with J gene TRBJ2-2; the D is unclear. Germline V CDR1 and CDR2: KGHDR, SFDVKD. The CDR3 runs 15 residues. Trimming took off 0 bases at V and 1 base at J, with 5 bases between the two ends.

Details on this clone: Its ends do not fully match the called genes, so a read error is possible. The chain recombines TRBV2 with TRBJ1-5; D might be TRBD1 (6 bases). The CDR3 runs 14 residues. CDR1 and CDR2 from the germline V gene are SNHLY and FYNNEI. The CDR3: CASREGSGDQPQHF. As DNA, the CDR3 is TGTGCCAGCAGAGAAGGGTCAGGGGATCAGCCCCAGCATTTT.

The chain employs TRBV4-3 and TRBJ2-1, with 8 nucleotides matching TRBD2. V trimming: 1 base; J trimming: 9 bases; junction bases outside the gene matches: 2. CDR1 LGHNA and CDR2 YSLEER come from the germline V gene. CDR3 length: 13 amino acids. CDR3 in amino acids: CASSQALAVEQFF. Here the CDR3 DNA reads TGCGCCAGCAGCCAAGCACTAGCGGTTGAGCAGTTCTTC.

The rearrangement uses TRBV28 and TRBJ1-2; TRBD1 aligns across 10 bases. J was trimmed by 8 bases and V by 4 bases; bases with no gene match: 7. The CDR3 spans 14 residues. Germline V gene data show CDR1 as MDHEN and CDR2 as SYDVKM. This CDR3 is CASSSDRGIRGYTF. CDR3 DNA sequence: TGTGCCAGCAGTTCGGACAGGGGGATTAGGGGCTACACCTTC.

This clone was detected a few times. The rearrangement links TRBV25-1 to TRBJ2-3, with D possibly TRBD2 on 5 matching bases. The germline gives CDR1 MGHDK, CDR2 SYGVNS. V lost 5 bases and J 1 base, leaving 13 bases between the germline ends. The CDR3 spans 15 residues. CDR3 sequence (DNA): TGTGCCAGCAGTCGTACCGGGGATGGCACAGATACGCAGTATTTT. Translating it yields CASSRTGDGTDTQYF.

This clone showed up just once. The chain combines TRBV18 with TRBJ2-7; D uncertain. The CDR3 spans 18 residues. V shed 4 bases and J shed 5 bases, with 27 bases lying between them. Germline values: CDR1 KGHSH, CDR2 LQKENI. As DNA, the CDR3 is TGTGCCAGCTCACTCACCAAGCTGGAACAGACGGTGTTTGACGAGCAGTACTTC. Translating gives CASSLTKLEQTVFDEQYF.

This clone was recorded a few times. This chain joins TRBV28 and TRBJ2-7; D uncertain. V was trimmed by 3 bases and J by 0 bases, leaving 6 bases between them. The CDR3 is 13 residues long. Germline values: CDR1 MDHEN, CDR2 SYDVKM. CDR3 sequence reads: CASSLMGSYEQYF. The DNA of the CDR3 is TGTGCCAGCAGTTTGATGGGCTCCTACGAGCAGTACTTC.

Sample share makes this clone medium-sized. This rearrangement joins TRBV5-1 to TRBJ1-2; 8 bases align to TRBD1. Germline-derived CDR1 and CDR2 are SGHRS and YFSETQ. This CDR3 is 15 amino acids long. V shed 4 bases and J 0 bases; nucleotides not matched to a gene: 5. The CDR3, as DNA: TGCGCCAGCAGCGGAGTACAGGGGGCTAACTATGGCTACACCTTC. Protein: CASSGVQGANYGYTF.

A note on this clone: Its ends do not fully match the called genes, so a read error is possible. The chain couples TRBV6-1 to TRBJ1-2; 7 bases are a match to TRBD1. This CDR3 has 14 amino acids. The V gene's germline CDR1 is MNHNS and CDR2 SASEGT. In DNA form, the CDR3 reads TGCGCCAGCAGTCCGGAACAGGGGAGGTGCGGCTACACCTTC. Translation gives CASSPEQGRCGYTF.

This clone was counted at least ten times. This may stem from a read error, because a much larger clone lies one nucleotide away. CDR3 protein: CASSQAGLDRGPPDTEAFF. The CDR3 bases are TGCGCCAGCAGCCAAGCCGGCCTAGACAGGGGGCCCCCGGACACTGAAGCTTTCTTT. V gene TRBV4-3 combines with J gene TRBJ1-1; 10 bases line up with TRBD1. The V and J ends lost 1 base and 3 bases, in that order; junction bases with no gene match: 14. This CDR3 has 19 residues. Germline lookup yields CDR1 LGHNA and CDR2 YSLEER.

Points on this clone: Mismatch with germline at one junction end may stem from a read error. CDR3 in amino acids: CSARDPAITYNEQFF. CDR3 in DNA: TGTAGTGCTAGAGATCCGGCTATCACCTACAATGAGCAGTTCTTC. The chain is built from TRBV20-1 and TRBJ2-1; D is unresolved. The CDR3 covers 15 residues. Germline CDR1 is DFQATT and CDR2 is SNEGSKA (reference sequence).